Shown below are 10 T cell receptor beta chains from a single sample sequenced in a study of early T cells in non-severe SARS-CoV-2 infection. In TCRdb, the 5' RACE reads were re-called with MiXCR into one record per CDR3 protein. The table has 52,000 or so distinct CDR3 sequences, approximately 12% seen once; the top ten hold around 1.4%. Material for sequencing was whole blood. Receptors were obtained from an adult who was a healthcare worker with PCR-confirmed SARS-CoV-2 infection or an uninfected control (not recorded which).

This clonotype was counted between two and nine times. The V gene is TRBV7-9, the J gene TRBJ2-3; D gene unclear. Germline CDR1 and CDR2: SEHNR and FQNEAQ (reference sequence). The CDR3 contains 11 residues. The germline V and J ends were trimmed by 5 bases and 5 bases, with 5 bases remaining between them. The CDR3 sequence is CASSVQDTQYF. The CDR3 nucleotides read TGTGCCAGCAGCGTCCAAGATACGCAGTATTTT. Complete variable domain (other parts from reference TRBV7-9 and TRBJ2-3): DTGVSQNPRHKITKRGQNVTFRCDPISEHNRLYWYRQTLGQGPEFLTYFQNEAQLEKSRLLSDRFSAERPKGSFSTLEIQRTEQGDSAMYLCASSVQDTQYFGPGTRLTVL.

In its sample, this clonotype was seen a few times. The chain employs TRBV4-2 and TRBJ2-3, with TRBD2 identical over 12 bases. The ends lost 0 bases at V and 0 bases at J; junction bases unmatched: 4. From germline, CDR1 is LGHNA and CDR2 YNFKEQ. The CDR3 contains 18 residues. The CDR3 DNA is TGTGCCAGCAGCCAAGAAGGGCTAGCGGGGGGGAGCACAGATACGCAGTATTTT. Protein sequence: CASSQEGLAGGSTDTQYF.

The chain joins TRBV4-1 to TRBJ1-1, with D maybe TRBD1 (6 bases). V was clipped by 3 bases and J by 7 bases, with 18 bases between them. Germline V gene sequence: CDR1 MGHRA, CDR2 YSYEKL. This CDR3 has 15 residues. The CDR3 coding sequence is TGCGCCAGCAGCCAGAGGTATCGGGGGCGGGTTGAAGCTTTCTTT. As protein: CASSQRYRGRVEAFF.

This clonotype was seen ten or more times. The chain uses TRBV6-4 and TRBJ2-1; possibly TRBD1 for D (5 bases). CDR1 and CDR2 (germline): MRHNA, SNTAGT. The CDR3 spans 16 residues. V lost 0 bases and J lost 2, with 11 bases in between. The CDR3 reads CASSDSSQGTYNEQFF. The CDR3, as DNA: TGTGCCAGCAGTGACTCGAGCCAGGGAACCTACAATGAGCAGTTCTTC.

This clonotype showed up just a few times. The chain recombines TRBV20-1 with TRBJ2-7, with 8 bases that match TRBD1. The CDR3 spans 15 residues. J was trimmed by 3 bases and V by 4 bases; bases with no gene match: 11. Germline CDR1 DFQATT, CDR2 SNEGSKA (reference sequence). CDR3 protein: CSAIVDRGYHYEQYF. The CDR3, as DNA: TGCAGTGCTATCGTCGACAGGGGATACCACTACGAGCAGTACTTC.

This clonotype showed up many times. The genes are TRBV20-1 and TRBJ2-1; 12 nucleotides align to TRBD2. Germline V lookup: CDR1 DFQATT, CDR2 SNEGSKA (reference sequence). V lost 1 base, J lost 9 bases, and 4 bases stayed unmatched. The CDR3 spans 14 residues. CDR3 residues: CSARASGGAGEQFF. In nucleotides, the CDR3 is TGCAGTGCTAGAGCTAGCGGGGGGGCGGGTGAGCAGTTCTTC.

This clonotype was detected only a few times. The V and J genes are TRBV6-6 and TRBJ2-7; maybe TRBD2 (5 bases). The CDR3 totals 13 residues. The germline V gene has CDR1 MNHNY and CDR2 SVGAGI (reference sequence). V lost 6 bases and J lost 6, with 15 bases in between. CDR3 loop: CASSPPEGSEQYF. In DNA, the CDR3 is TGTGCCAGCAGCCCTCCCGAGGGATCCGAGCAGTACTTC.

This clonotype has a handful of counts. The chain carries TRBV18 and TRBJ2-1; D is ambiguous. This CDR3 is built from 16 residues. V was shortened by 1 base and J by 9 bases, with 19 bases between the two germline ends. CDR1 KGHSH and CDR2 LQKENI come from the germline V gene. CDR3 DNA sequence: TGTGCCAGCTCACCACTAACTCCTGGTCAGACGGGTGAGCAGTTCTTC. It translates to CASSPLTPGQTGEQFF.

This clonotype was seen a handful of times. This sequence joins TRBV2 and TRBJ2-2, with unresolved D. The germline CDR1 and CDR2 sequences are SNHLY and FYNNEI. V lost 3 bases to trimming and J lost 6 bases, with 11 bases between them. The CDR3 is made up of 14 amino acids. CDR3 residues: CASSDQIEAGELFF. The CDR3 nucleotides are TGTGCCAGCAGTGACCAAATAGAGGCCGGGGAGCTGTTTTTT.

V usage is TRBV15 and J usage is TRBJ2-3; D is undetermined. The length of the CDR3 is 14 residues. Germline CDR1 reads LNHNV; CDR2 reads YYDKDF (reference sequence). V lost 1 base to trimming and J lost 0 bases, with 5 bases between them. DNA for the CDR3: TGTGCCACCAGCAGAGCAGTCAGCACAGATACGCAGTATTTT. Translation gives CATSRAVSTDTQYF.